This passage covers 23 T cell receptor beta chains from one sample sequenced in a study of T-cell memory formation after mild COVID-19. TCRdb processed the 5' RACE reads anew with MiXCR; each CDR3 protein has one entry. The sample yields roughly 150,000 distinct CDR3 sequences, 13% to 15% seen once. Material: PBMCs or a T cell subset sorted from them (not recorded which). The receptor set was obtained from an adult woman who had mild COVID-19 (a few samples of this study predate the infection). Cell type and time point are not known.

The chain links TRBV7-3 to TRBJ2-1; D gene ambiguous. Deletions cut 5 bases from V and 5 bases from J, with 7 bases between. Per the germline V gene, CDR1 is SGHTA and CDR2 is FQGTGA. The CDR3 totals 12 residues. CDR3 nucleotide sequence: TGTGCCAGCAGCCCCGGTAACAATGAGCAGTTCTTC. Translated, it gives CASSPGNNEQFF.

This clonotype was counted a few times. The rearrangement joins TRBV9 to TRBJ2-2, with TRBD2 matching over 10 bases. The V gene's germline CDR1 is SGDLS and CDR2 YYNGEE. This CDR3 contains 16 residues. V dropped 3 bases and J dropped 4; count of bases not matched to a gene: 6. The CDR3 bases are TGTGCCAGCAGCGCGCTAGCGGGGGAATCCACCGGGGAGCTGTTTTTT. Its translation is CASSALAGESTGELFF.

The V call is TRBV9, the J call TRBJ2-7; 10 bases are shared with TRBD2. The V gene's germline CDR1 is SGDLS and CDR2 YYNGEE. Trimming removed 2 bases from V and 1 base from J; junction bases left unmatched: 3. This CDR3 has 15 residues. In nucleotides, the CDR3 is TGTGCCAGCAGCGTCGGGACTAGCGTATCCTACGAGCAGTACTTC. This translates into CASSVGTSVSYEQYF.

V gene TRBV12-3 or TRBV12-4 combines with J gene TRBJ1-2, with no clear D. This CDR3 comprises 13 residues. Trimming left V 3 bases short and J 7 bases short, with 12 bases between. CDR3 loop: CASSFAERGGYTF. The CDR3 bases are TGTGCCAGCAGTTTCGCCGAACGGGGTGGCTACACCTTC.

The chain uses TRBV7-9 and TRBJ1-1, with no clear D. Germline V gene lookup returns CDR1 SEHNR and CDR2 FQNEAQ (reference sequence). V was clipped by 3 bases and J by 5 bases, with 10 bases between them. The CDR3 spans 13 residues. CDR3 amino acids: CASSFTQTTEAFF. CDR3 nucleotide sequence: TGTGCCAGCAGCTTTACACAGACAACTGAAGCTTTCTTT.

V usage is TRBV6-2 or TRBV6-3 and J usage is TRBJ2-7; 12 bases map to TRBD2. V trimming: 5 bases; J trimming: 4 bases; junction bases outside the gene matches: 6. This CDR3 spans 15 amino acids. Germline-derived CDR1 and CDR2 are MNHEY and SVGEGT. The CDR3 bases are TGTGCCAGCAGTGCCTTGACTAGCGGGAGTTACGAGCAGTACTTC. Its protein is CASSALTSGSYEQYF.

This clonotype was picked up many times. The chain combines TRBV5-1 with TRBJ1-5, with D tentatively TRBD1 (6 bases). Trimming took off 4 bases at V and 3 bases at J, with 14 bases between the two ends. There are 15 residues in the CDR3. Germline values: CDR1 SGHRS, CDR2 YFSETQ. The CDR3 DNA sequence: TGCGCCAGCAGCCCTAGGGGGGCCGTCAATCAGCCCCAGCATTTT. It codes for CASSPRGAVNQPQHF.

This clonotype was counted between two and nine times. The V call is TRBV9, the J call TRBJ2-7, with 7 bases identical to TRBD2. The CDR3 is 14 amino acids. With V trimmed by 4 bases and J by 6 bases, 10 bases remained unmatched. Germline CDR1 SGDLS, CDR2 YYNGEE. CDR3 sequence reads: CASSPGGGAGEQYF. For the CDR3, the DNA is TGTGCCAGCAGCCCCGGGGGAGGGGCAGGCGAGCAGTACTTC.

A few counts support this clonotype. The gene calls are TRBV5-1 and TRBJ2-1; D is unclear. Trimming stripped 0 bases from V and 4 bases from J, with 8 bases between. CDR1 and CDR2 from the germline V gene are SGHRS and YFSETQ. CDR3 length: 14 residues. The CDR3 DNA reads as TGCGCCAGCAGCTTGGGAACAGTATACAATGAGCAGTTCTTC. Translating it yields CASSLGTVYNEQFF.

The chain joins TRBV15 to TRBJ2-1; D perhaps matches TRBD2 (6 bases). The CDR3 loop spans 16 amino acids. V was shortened by 1 base and J by 5 bases, with 15 bases between the two germline ends. Germline assignment: CDR1 LNHNV and CDR2 YYDKDF (reference sequence). CDR3 nucleotide sequence: TGTGCCACCAGCAGAGGTCGGAGGGAGGTTCACAATGAGCAGTTCTTC. Translation gives CATSRGRREVHNEQFF.

The V gene is TRBV7-2, the J gene TRBJ2-2; D is undetermined. Germline assignment: CDR1 SGHTA and CDR2 FQGNSA. V lost 1 base and J lost 6, with 12 bases in between. CDR3 size: 15 residues. The CDR3 here is CASSLGSFGPGELFF. For the CDR3, the DNA is TGTGCCAGCAGCTTAGGCTCCTTCGGGCCCGGGGAGCTGTTTTTT.

This clonotype was seen a single time. The rearrangement joins TRBV12-3 or TRBV12-4 to TRBJ1-1, with TRBD1 matching over 7 bases. This CDR3 has 13 residues. The CDR3 region is CATRGALYTEAFF. CDR3 bases: TGTGCAACCAGGGGGGCCTTATACACTGAAGCTTTCTTT.

The chain couples TRBV9 to TRBJ2-1, with TRBD2 matching 10 bases. This CDR3 comprises 14 residues. CDR1 is SGDLS and CDR2 is YYNGEE in the germline V gene. V was pared by 7 bases and J by 6 bases, with 7 bases of the junction left unmatched. The CDR3 DNA reads TGTGCCAGCGGACAAAGGACTAGCGGCAATGAGCAGTTCTTC. The encoded protein is CASGQRTSGNEQFF.

CDR3 amino acids: CAISEFVNPLRGQTQYF. The CDR3 DNA reads as TGTGCCATCAGTGAGTTCGTCAACCCCCTCCGCGGCCAGACCCAGTACTTC. The chain joins TRBV10-3 to TRBJ2-5; no reliable D call. Germline CDR1 is ENHRY and CDR2 is SYGVKD. The ends were cut back, 1 base at V and 6 bases at J, with 21 bases in the middle. This CDR3 comprises 17 residues.

This clonotype showed up just a few times. The chain couples TRBV27 to TRBJ1-1; D might be TRBD1 (5 bases). The CDR3 spans 16 residues. The ends were cut back, 4 bases at V and 3 bases at J, with 18 bases in the middle. Germline V CDR1 and CDR2: MNHEY, SMNVEV (reference sequence). CDR3 in DNA: TGTGCCAGCAGTTCGAATACCGGGGGTTGGCACACTGAAGCTTTCTTT. Amino acid sequence: CASSSNTGGWHTEAFF.

The V gene is TRBV6-1, the J gene TRBJ1-1; tentative D call: TRBD1 (5 bases). V was clipped by 1 base and J by 5 bases, with 11 bases between them. The germline gives CDR1 MNHNS, CDR2 SASEGT. This CDR3 region has 14 residues. Here the CDR3 reads CASSEGRGATEAFF. In nucleotides, the CDR3 is TGTGCCAGCAGTGAAGGAAGGGGTGCGACTGAAGCTTTCTTT.

The V call is TRBV4-1, the J call TRBJ1-1, with TRBD1 matching over 7 bases. With 1 base clipped from V and 1 base from J, the junction kept 9 bases outside the gene matches. This CDR3 is 17 amino acids long. Looked up from germline, CDR1 is MGHRA and CDR2 is YSYEKL. DNA of the CDR3: TGCGCCAGCAGCCAAGGAAGGCGGACAGGCCCGAACACTGAAGCTTTCTTT. It encodes CASSQGRRTGPNTEAFF.

The rearrangement joins TRBV27 to TRBJ2-3; 7 bases are a match to TRBD1. V lost 5 bases to trimming and J lost 3 bases; unmatched junction nucleotides: 8. Germline V lookup: CDR1 MNHEY, CDR2 SMNVEV (reference sequence). CDR3 size: 15 residues. CDR3 DNA: TGTGCCAGCAGTCTAACAGGGGTGGGGACAGATACGCAGTATTTT. Encoded protein: CASSLTGVGTDTQYF.

The sample holds a few counts of this clonotype. The chain couples TRBV24-1 to TRBJ2-1, with 7 bases identical to TRBD1. V trimming: 1 base; J trimming: 8 bases; junction bases outside the gene matches: 4. In germline, CDR1 is KGHDR, CDR2 SFDVKD. This CDR3 spans 14 amino acids. In DNA, the CDR3 is TGTGCCACCAGTGATTTCATAGGGGGCGATGAGCAGTTCTTC. Translated, it gives CATSDFIGGDEQFF.

In its sample, this clonotype was seen a few times. The chain carries TRBV6-2 or TRBV6-3 and TRBJ2-3; D remains unclear. Germline V lookup: CDR1 MNHEY, CDR2 SVGEGT. Trimming took 2 bases from V and 5 from J, leaving 2 bases between them. CDR3 length equals 11 residues. CDR3 DNA sequence: TGTGCCAGCAGTTACGGAGATACGCAGTATTTT. Protein: CASSYGDTQYF.

This sequence joins TRBV3-1 and TRBJ1-1; no definite D call. Germline assignment: CDR1 LGHDT and CDR2 YNNKEL (reference sequence). This CDR3 has 16 residues. V gave up 1 base and J gave up 0 bases, with 12 bases separating them. CDR3 coding DNA: TGTGCCAGCAGCCAAGTCCTCTACGGGATGAACACTGAAGCTTTCTTT. Its translation is CASSQVLYGMNTEAFF. Complete variable domain (other parts from reference TRBV3-1 and TRBJ1-1): DTAVSQTPKYLVTQMGNDKSIKCEQNLGHDTMYWYKQDSKKFLKIMFSYNNKELIINETVPNRFSPKSPDKAHLNLHINSLELGDSAVYFCASSQVLYGMNTEAFFGQGTRLTVV.

J is TRBJ2-3 and V is TRBV5-1, with 13 bases fitting TRBD2. After removal of 5 bases from V and 6 bases from J, the junction contained 9 bases not matched to a gene. In germline, CDR1 is SGHRS, CDR2 YFSETQ. This CDR3 has 16 amino acids. CDR3 bases: TGCGCCAGCAGACCGACTAGCGGGGGGTCTGTGGATACGCAGTATTTT. It yields the protein CASRPTSGGSVDTQYF.

The rearrangement joins TRBV7-3 to TRBJ2-1, with 11 positions matching TRBD2. Germline V gene data show CDR1 as SGHTA and CDR2 as FQGTGA. The V segment lost 5 bases and the J segment 7 bases; nucleotides outside the gene matches: 7. The CDR3 runs to 15 residues. In DNA, the CDR3 is TGTGCCAGCAGCCGTACTAGCGGGGGTTGGAATGAGCAGTTCTTC. This sequence encodes CASSRTSGGWNEQFF.